A single sample is the source of the 25 T cell receptor beta chains below, sequenced in a study of blood T cells in healthy people across ages. The use of a sample-barcoded 5' primer and a J-beta primer mix characterized a second PCR of roughly 6 to 11 cycles. TCRdb passed the 5' RACE reads through MiXCR, listing each CDR3 protein once. The sample lists roughly 1,000,000 distinct CDR3 sequences; 20% to 25% were seen once. These records were also assigned to another study, of T cells of mothers and their children.

The specimen sequenced was blood. These receptors came from a girl aged 2 to 9 in good health.

J is TRBJ2-5 and V is TRBV27, with a possible D match to TRBD2 (6 bases). V lost 3 bases and J 5 bases, leaving 10 bases between the germline ends. The CDR3 covers 13 residues. Germline CDR1 is MNHEY and CDR2 is SMNVEV (reference sequence). CDR3 loop: CASSFGEVETQYF. The DNA for the CDR3 is TGTGCCAGCAGTTTCGGGGAGGTGGAGACCCAGTACTTC.

The sample holds a few counts of this clonotype. The chain employs TRBV12-3 or TRBV12-4 and TRBJ2-7, with a possible D match to TRBD1 (5 bases). The length of the CDR3 is 14 residues. Trimming took 5 bases from V and 8 from J, leaving 19 bases between them. CDR3 sequence (DNA): TGTGCCAGCAGTCAACAGGAGTTAGTCCCCCAGCAGTACTTC. It yields the protein CASSQQELVPQQYF.

The chain couples TRBV28 to TRBJ2-7, with D maybe TRBD1 (6 bases). Trimming took 5 bases from V and 1 from J, leaving 12 bases between them. The CDR3 spans 14 residues. In germline, CDR1 is MDHEN, CDR2 SYDVKM. CDR3 sequence reads: CASSEDRISYEQYF. DNA of the CDR3: TGTGCCAGCAGTGAAGACAGGATATCCTACGAGCAGTACTTC. Full variable domain (remainder filled in from reference TRBV28 and TRBJ2-7): DVKVTQSSRYLVKRTGEKVFLECVQDMDHENMFWYRQDPGLGLRLIYFSYDVKMKEKGDIPEGYSVSREKKERFSLILESASTNQTSMYLCASSEDRISYEQYFGPGTRLTVT.

This clonotype showed up just a few times. CDR3 bases: TGCAGTGCTAGAACGACTCCGCCCCAGGAGCAGTTCTTC. Encoded protein: CSARTTPPQEQFF. The rearrangement uses TRBV20-1 and TRBJ2-1; D ambiguous. CDR1 and CDR2 (germline): DFQATT, SNEGSKA (reference sequence). The CDR3 length is 13 residues. Trimming took 2 bases from V and 10 from J, leaving 15 bases between them.

This clonotype was seen only once. The rearrangement joins TRBV4-2 to TRBJ1-1; no clear D. Germline lookup yields CDR1 LGHNA and CDR2 YNFKEQ. The CDR3 is 16 amino acids. V shed 0 bases and J shed 3 bases, with 14 bases lying between them. The CDR3 is CASSQDQFIGYTEAFF. DNA of the CDR3: TGTGCCAGCAGCCAAGATCAGTTCATAGGATACACTGAAGCTTTCTTT.

The chain couples TRBV20-1 to TRBJ1-6; 9 bases line up with TRBD1. The J segment lost 7 bases and the V segment lost 6 bases, leaving 13 bases of the junction unmatched. The CDR3 length is 16 residues. The V gene's germline CDR1 is DFQATT and CDR2 SNEGSKA (reference sequence). The DNA of the CDR3 is TGCAGTGCCCGAGAGGGGAGGGGGACAGGGAATTCACCCCTCCACTTT. Translation gives CSAREGRGTGNSPLHF.

V gene TRBV28 combines with J gene TRBJ2-2, with 11 bases matching TRBD1. CDR1 is MDHEN and CDR2 is SYDVKM in the germline V gene. This CDR3 is built from 16 residues. V shed 5 bases, J shed 5 bases, and the junction held 7 bases outside the gene matches. Written as DNA, the CDR3 is TGTGCCAGCAGTGGACAGGGGGCGCGGAGGACCGGGGAGCTGTTTTTT. Residues: CASSGQGARRTGELFF.

This clonotype was counted many times. The chain links TRBV12-3 or TRBV12-4 to TRBJ2-7; D is perhaps TRBD2 (6 bases). The DNA end lines up better with TRBJ2-5; the J call may be wrong. The CDR3 covers 14 residues. The CDR3 reads CASSFGSGRETQYF. The CDR3 bases are TGTGCCAGCAGTTTTGGGTCAGGGAGGGAGACCCAGTACTTC.

The genes are TRBV29-1 and TRBJ2-5; either TRBD1 or TRBD2 may fit D (5 bases each). The end of the DNA is better explained by TRBJ2-1, so the J call may be wrong. Germline-derived CDR1 and CDR2 are SQVTM and ANQGSEA. The length of the CDR3 is 15 residues. The CDR3 DNA reads TGCAGCGTTGACCGCAGGGACCGGGAATCCAATGAGCAGTTCTTC. Amino acid sequence: CSVDRRDRESNEQFF.

This clonotype was counted between two and nine times. The chain has TRBV12-3 or TRBV12-4 and TRBJ2-3; D possibly uses TRBD1 or TRBD2 (5 bases each). V dropped 6 bases and J dropped 2 bases, with 15 bases sitting between them. The CDR3 has 15 residues. The chain's CDR3 is CASSEIWGITDTQYF. CDR3 coding DNA: TGTGCCAGCAGCGAGATTTGGGGGATCACAGATACGCAGTATTTT.

This clonotype was seen a few times. The rearrangement links TRBV20-1 to TRBJ2-4; a weak D match, TRBD2 (6 bases). Trimming cost V 0 bases and J 8 bases, with 11 bases left between them. The CDR3 has 13 residues. CDR1 and CDR2 (germline): DFQATT, SNEGSKA (reference sequence). The CDR3: CSARDSGGDIQYF. The CDR3 DNA reads TGCAGTGCTAGAGATTCCGGGGGTGACATTCAGTACTTC.

This clonotype has ten or more counts. J is TRBJ1-1 and V is TRBV7-9, with no clear D. The CDR3 is 13 amino acids. Per the germline V gene, CDR1 is SEHNR and CDR2 is FQNEAQ (reference sequence). V was shortened by 2 bases and J by 1 base, with 5 bases between the two germline ends. The CDR3 loop reads CASSLLPNTEAFF. As DNA, the CDR3 is TGTGCCAGCAGCTTATTGCCGAACACTGAAGCTTTCTTT. Filled out from reference TRBV7-9 and TRBJ1-1, the complete variable domain reads DTGVSQNPRHKITKRGQNVTFRCDPISEHNRLYWYRQTLGQGPEFLTYFQNEAQLEKSRLLSDRFSAERPKGSFSTLEIQRTEQGDSAMYLCASSLLPNTEAFFGQGTRLTVV.

This clonotype showed up just a few times. The chain employs TRBV12-3 or TRBV12-4 and TRBJ2-7; tentatively, D is TRBD1 or TRBD2 (6 bases each). The V end was cut by 6 bases, the J end by 3 bases, with 24 bases between. This CDR3 comprises 17 residues. DNA for the CDR3: TGTGCCAGCAGCCCGTCGGGTTGGCGGGACACCAACTACGAGCAGTACTTC. As protein: CASSPSGWRDTNYEQYF.

This chain's CDR3 is CASRRGHDYGYTF. The CDR3 region has the DNA TGTGCCAGCAGGAGGGGGCATGACTATGGCTACACCTTC. The gene calls are TRBV12-3 or TRBV12-4 and TRBJ1-2, with TRBD1 matching over 7 bases. This CDR3 region has 13 residues. J lost 3 bases, V lost 6 bases, and 4 bases had no gene match.

This clonotype came up a few times. Its ends do not fully match the called genes, so a read error is possible. The chain uses TRBV10-3 and TRBJ1-2; TRBD1 agrees at 7 bases. The germline gives CDR1 ENHRY, CDR2 SYGVKD. This CDR3 has 14 amino acids. CDR3: CAIGDRAEDYGYTF. The CDR3 DNA sequence: TGTGCCATCGGTGACAGGGCTGAAGACTATGGCTACACCTTC.

This clonotype was counted a few times. Here the CDR3 reads CASSFPGGINEQFF. DNA for the CDR3: TGTGCCAGCAGTTTCCCTGGGGGGATCAATGAGCAGTTCTTC. The genes are TRBV27 and TRBJ2-1; D is possibly TRBD2 (6 bases). The germline V and J ends were trimmed by 3 bases and 6 bases, with 12 bases remaining between them. Germline CDR1 reads MNHEY; CDR2 reads SMNVEV (reference sequence). The CDR3 is made up of 14 amino acids.

There are a few counts of this clonotype. The V gene is TRBV20-1, the J gene TRBJ2-7, with 7 positions matching TRBD1. The V gene end was trimmed by 5 bases and the J gene end by 7 bases; junction bases not matched to a gene: 14. Germline CDR1 DFQATT, CDR2 SNEGSKA (reference sequence). The CDR3 runs to 14 residues. CDR3 residues: CSAQHLAGTEEQYF. In DNA, the CDR3 is TGCAGTGCTCAACACCTGGCCGGGACAGAGGAGCAGTACTTC.

The chain is built from TRBV13 and TRBJ1-2, with 7 nucleotides matching TRBD1. This CDR3 region has 17 residues. Germline V lookup: CDR1 PRHDT, CDR2 FYEKMQ (reference sequence). After removal of 5 bases from V and 4 bases from J, the junction contained 16 bases not matched to a gene. The CDR3 sequence: CASSDSSGTALLYGYTF. In nucleotides, the CDR3 is TGTGCCAGCAGCGACTCCTCCGGGACAGCTCTCCTCTATGGCTACACCTTC.

This clonotype has just a few counts. The chain uses TRBV3-1 and TRBJ2-7; 9 nucleotides match TRBD2. Germline CDR1 reads LGHDT; CDR2 reads YNNKEL (reference sequence). J lost 12 bases, V lost 4 bases, and 10 bases had no gene match. CDR3 length: 13 amino acids. The CDR3 bases are TGTGCCAGCAGCCGAGAGATAAGCGGGGGGACGTACTTC. This sequence encodes CASSREISGGTYF.

The V call is TRBV28, the J call TRBJ2-4; TRBD2 might be the D (5 bases). The V end was cut by 5 bases, the J end by 0 bases, with 17 bases between. This CDR3 has 17 amino acids. Germline CDR1 and CDR2: MDHEN and SYDVKM. The CDR3, as DNA: TGTGCCAGCAGTCCCCGAGGGCACCGCCGAGCCAAAAACATTCAGTACTTC. Encoded protein: CASSPRGHRRAKNIQYF.

This clonotype has only a few counts. This rearrangement joins TRBV6-2 or TRBV6-3 to TRBJ1-1; D gene ambiguous. The V gene's germline CDR1 is MNHEY and CDR2 SVGEGT. The CDR3 has 12 residues. V was cut by 8 bases and J by 4 bases, with 11 bases left in between. The CDR3: CASSDRATEAFF. For the CDR3, the DNA is TGTGCCAGCTCCGACCGGGCCACTGAAGCTTTCTTT.

This clonotype was counted a few times. The chain couples TRBV7-2 to TRBJ2-3; D unresolved. CDR1 and CDR2 from the germline V gene are SGHTA and FQGNSA. The CDR3 contains 14 residues. Trimming pared 2 bases from V and 0 bases from J, leaving 6 bases between. Written as DNA, the CDR3 is TGTGCCAGCAGCTTAATCGCTAGCACAGATACGCAGTATTTT. It encodes CASSLIASTDTQYF.

V usage is TRBV14 and J usage is TRBJ2-1; 14 bases line up with TRBD2. This CDR3 spans 15 amino acids. The ends lost 4 bases at V and 8 bases at J; junction bases unmatched: 4. Germline V CDR1 and CDR2: SGHDN, FVKESK. CDR3 residues: CASSLGLAGVHEQFF. The CDR3 DNA follows: TGTGCCAGCAGCCTGGGACTAGCGGGGGTACATGAGCAGTTCTTC.

Only a few counts were recorded for this clonotype. The chain uses TRBV7-9 and TRBJ1-1; D unresolved. Germline CDR1 SEHNR, CDR2 FQNEAQ (reference sequence). The CDR3 spans 15 residues. V lost 3 bases to trimming and J lost 1 base, with 12 bases between them. The CDR3 is CASSFIMSPNTEAFF. CDR3 sequence (DNA): TGTGCCAGCAGCTTTATAATGAGCCCGAACACTGAAGCTTTCTTT.

This chain links TRBV29-1 with TRBJ1-6, with 7 bases identical to TRBD1. V shed 7 bases and J 10 bases; nucleotides not matched to a gene: 10. CDR1 and CDR2 (germline): SQVTM, ANQGSEA. This CDR3 region has 13 residues. The CDR3 DNA is TGCAGCGCAGGGGGACTTGGGGGCTCACCCCTCCACTTT. Its protein is CSAGGLGGSPLHF.